Each of the 15 T cell receptor beta chains below was sequenced from the same sample in a study of human T cells and chemical hapten exposure listed by TCRdb under 2021. Taken with the paper, the label for time point translates to: patch test 1, 2 weeks after DPC sensitization. Sample treatment or condition, as interpreted from the label and publication: therapeutic diphenylcyclopropenone sensitization with weekly scalp DPC. The method was RACE. TCRdb shows the sequencer as NextSeq 500. TCRdb trimmed the raw reads at Q25, called clones with MiXCR and kept productive beta chains. Identical CDR3 proteins give one entry, which carries the most common genes and DNA. The sample has about 49,000 distinct CDR3 sequences on record, about 10% of them singletons. In total, the top ten clones hold 4.5% of the sample. The specimen comprised whole blood, sampled in connection with sensitization to the hapten diphenylcyclopropenone (DPC). The receptor source for this set is a woman aged 45-65 years with alopecia areata. Some clones in this sample may be carry-over from other donors' samples.

The rearrangement joins TRBV30 to TRBJ1-2; TRBD1 matches at 7 bases. The CDR3 sequence is 15 residues long. Per the germline V gene, CDR1 is GTSNPN and CDR2 is SVGIG (reference sequence). The junction had 11 bases not matched to a gene; V was cut back by 0 bases and J by 7 bases. The DNA for the CDR3 is TGTGCCTGGAGTGTATCGACAGGGAGAAGTTTTGGCTACACCTTC. The encoded protein is CAWSVSTGRSFGYTF.

This clonotype came up many times. The chain links TRBV5-1 to TRBJ1-1, with D possibly being TRBD1 (5 bases). The ends were cut back, 4 bases at V and 2 bases at J, with 18 bases in the middle. In germline, CDR1 is SGHRS, CDR2 YFSETQ. The CDR3 spans 16 residues. The CDR3 DNA reads TGCGCCAGCAGCGGAAATGCAGGACACGGAAACACTGAAGCTTTCTTT. The encoded protein is CASSGNAGHGNTEAFF.

This clonotype was observed many times. The chain uses TRBV20-1 and TRBJ1-4; D gene uncertain. This CDR3 has 10 residues. The ends were cut back, 3 bases at V and 6 bases at J, with 2 bases in the middle. Per the germline V gene, CDR1 is DFQATT and CDR2 is SNEGSKA (reference sequence). The CDR3 reads CSASHEKLFF. The CDR3 DNA sequence: TGCAGTGCTAGTCATGAAAAACTGTTTTTT.

This clonotype was detected a few times. V and J are TRBV28 and TRBJ1-5; the D is unclear. V was pared by 6 bases and J by 4 bases, with 10 bases between. CDR3 length equals 13 residues. The V gene's germline CDR1 is MDHEN and CDR2 SYDVKM. The chain's CDR3 is CASSLTVNQPQHF. The CDR3 DNA reads TGTGCCAGCAGCCTAACAGTTAATCAGCCCCAGCATTTT.

This clonotype has more than one count but fewer than ten. The chain combines TRBV28 with TRBJ2-7, with TRBD1 identical over 9 bases. CDR1 is MDHEN and CDR2 is SYDVKM in the germline V gene. The CDR3 extends over 12 amino acids. Trimming at V came to 9 bases and at J to 2 bases, leaving 2 bases not matched to a gene. The CDR3 region has the DNA TGTGCCAGTCGACAGGGGGCCTACGAGCAGTACTTC. Amino acid sequence: CASRQGAYEQYF.

This clonotype was counted between two and nine times. The V call is TRBV20-1, the J call TRBJ2-1; D remains unclear. The CDR3 is made up of 11 amino acids. Trimming shortened V by 5 bases and J by 9 bases, and 11 bases separated the two germline ends. Germline V CDR1 and CDR2: DFQATT, SNEGSKA (reference sequence). CDR3 sequence: CSAYPRGEQFF. Here the CDR3 DNA reads TGCAGTGCTTACCCCCGTGGTGAGCAGTTCTTC.

The gene calls are TRBV20-1 and TRBJ2-3; no clear D. CDR1 and CDR2 from the germline V gene are DFQATT and SNEGSKA (reference sequence). The CDR3 extends over 13 amino acids. Deletions cut 1 base from V and 4 bases from J, with 9 bases between. CDR3 nucleotide sequence: TGCAGTGCTAGAGTTGGGAATGCAGATACGCAGTATTTT. It specifies CSARVGNADTQYF.

This clonotype occurred many times. The chain uses TRBV20-1 and TRBJ2-5; D unclear. V gave up 1 base and J gave up 5 bases, with 11 bases separating them. Per germline, CDR1 DFQATT and CDR2 SNEGSKA (reference sequence). This CDR3 region has 13 residues. The DNA for the CDR3 is TGCAGTGCTAGAGGCGGTGGTTTGGAGACCCAGTACTTC. Amino acid sequence: CSARGGGLETQYF.

In its sample, this clonotype was seen many times. This sequence joins TRBV6-1 and TRBJ2-6; D is perhaps TRBD1 (6 bases). Germline V lookup: CDR1 MNHNS, CDR2 SASEGT. CDR3 length equals 16 residues. Between the trimmed V and J ends, which lost 4 bases and 2 bases, there was a span of 12 bases. CDR3 sequence reads: CASSVQQGTGANVLTF. CDR3 DNA sequence: TGTGCCAGCAGTGTTCAACAGGGCACTGGGGCCAACGTCCTGACTTTC.

This clonotype has ten or more counts. V gene TRBV6-1 combines with J gene TRBJ2-2, with 7 positions matching TRBD2. V shed 6 bases and J 4 bases; nucleotides not matched to a gene: 11. The CDR3 is made up of 16 amino acids. CDR1 and CDR2 (germline): MNHNS, SASEGT. CDR3 in amino acids: CASSPRSGIGTGELFF. Here the CDR3 DNA reads TGTGCCAGCAGCCCCAGGAGCGGGATAGGCACCGGGGAGCTGTTTTTT.

This sequence joins TRBV28 and TRBJ1-5; the match to TRBD1 covers 9 bases. Germline trimming cut 5 bases from V and 7 bases from J; bases unmatched to any gene: 6. This CDR3 region has 14 residues. Germline CDR1 MDHEN, CDR2 SYDVKM. The CDR3 protein is CASSGTGSWQPQHF. For the CDR3, the DNA is TGTGCCAGCAGTGGGACAGGGAGTTGGCAGCCCCAGCATTTT.

This clonotype appeared many times. This sequence joins TRBV7-9 and TRBJ2-5, with TRBD1 identical over 10 bases. The length of the CDR3 is 15 residues. Germline V gene lookup returns CDR1 SEHNR and CDR2 FQNEAQ (reference sequence). Unmatched junction bases numbered 6, after V lost 3 bases and J lost 5 bases. DNA for the CDR3: TGTGCCAGCAGCTTTGGACAGGGGGTCTGGGAGACCCAGTACTTC. It yields the protein CASSFGQGVWETQYF.

This clonotype appeared many times. The rearrangement joins TRBV4-2 to TRBJ1-5, with D tentatively TRBD1 (5 bases). Germline values: CDR1 LGHNA, CDR2 YNFKEQ. V was trimmed by 4 bases and J by 0 bases, leaving 16 bases between them. The CDR3 runs to 17 residues. DNA of the CDR3: TGTGCCAGCAGCCGGCACGGGGGGGAAATTAGCAATCAGCCCCAGCATTTT. As protein: CASSRHGGEISNQPQHF.

This clonotype was counted many times. The DNA of the CDR3 is TGTGCCAGCCAAACATGGGGGGCCAACGTCCTGACTTTC. Translating it yields CASQTWGANVLTF. The V call is TRBV28, the J call TRBJ2-6; no definite D call. This CDR3 contains 13 residues. With 8 bases removed from V and 4 bases from J, the gap between germline ends came to 9 bases. Germline CDR1 is MDHEN and CDR2 is SYDVKM.

This clonotype was seen ten or more times. J is TRBJ2-2 and V is TRBV7-6; D ambiguous. V lost 5 bases and J 4 bases, leaving 11 bases between the germline ends. The CDR3 is 14 amino acids. CDR1 and CDR2 from the germline V gene are SGHVS and FNYEAQ. The CDR3 loop reads CASSPDWITGELFF. In DNA, the CDR3 is TGTGCCAGCAGCCCAGACTGGATCACCGGGGAGCTGTTTTTT.